The 20 T cell receptor beta chains below were found in one sample sequenced in a study of control samples from healthy donors and cancer patients. Measured with immunoSEQ multiplex PCR; TCRdb has only the in-frame clones, and not every one. The sample yields approximately 230,000 clones, roughly 82% seen once. The material sequenced was PBMCs. These receptors were obtained from a woman aged 60-70 years with lung cancer.

The chain is built from TRBV24-1 and TRBJ2-5; D is unresolved. Trimming took 1 base from V and 3 from J, leaving 14 bases between them. Per the germline V gene, CDR1 is KGHDR and CDR2 is SFDVKD. The CDR3 length is 16 residues. The CDR3 spells CATSDLALMGKETQYF. Here the CDR3 DNA reads TGTGCCACCAGTGATTTAGCCCTTATGGGGAAAGAGACCCAGTACTTC.

The chain links TRBV5-4 to TRBJ2-5; 7 bases are a match to TRBD1. The CDR3 loop spans 14 amino acids. The V gene's germline CDR1 is SGHNT and CDR2 YYREEE (reference sequence). With 4 bases clipped from V and 1 base from J, the junction kept 4 bases outside the gene matches. The CDR3 spells CASSDGTAQETQYF. The CDR3 nucleotides are TGTGCCAGCAGCGATGGGACAGCCCAAGAGACCCAGTACTTC. Drawing the rest from reference TRBV5-4 and TRBJ2-5, the complete variable domain is ETGVTQSPTHLIKTRGQQVTLRCSSQSGHNTVSWYQQALGQGPQFIFQYYREEENGRGNFPPRFSGLQFPNYSSELNVNALELDDSALYLCASSDGTAQETQYFGPGTRLLVL.

In DNA, the CDR3 is TGTGCCAGCAGTTGGACAGGATCCACCTATGGCTACACCTTC. It is translated as CASSWTGSTYGYTF. The chain joins TRBV6-2 or TRBV6-3 to TRBJ1-2; 7 bases are a match to TRBD1. Germline assignment: CDR1 MNHEY and CDR2 SVGEGT. This CDR3 is 14 amino acids long. J lost 4 bases, V lost 4 bases, and 6 bases had no gene match.

This clone was found once. The chain couples TRBV2 to TRBJ1-2; D gene unclear. Trimming shortened V by 5 bases and J by 8 bases, and 12 bases separated the two germline ends. Germline loops: CDR1 SNHLY, CDR2 FYNNEI. This CDR3 is built from 12 residues. CDR3 sequence reads: CASSRERGGYTF. CDR3 DNA sequence: TGTGCCAGCAGTCGGGAGAGAGGGGGCTACACCTTC. Full variable domain (outside the CDR3, taken from reference TRBV2 and TRBJ1-2): EPEVTQTPSHQVTQMGQEVILRCVPISNHLYFYWYRQILGQKVEFLVSFYNNEISEKSEIFDDQFSVERPDGSNFTLKIRSTKLEDSAMYFCASSRERGGYTFGSGTRLTVV.

The sample holds a few counts of this clone. This chain connects TRBV3-1 (or the pseudogene TRBV3-2) to TRBJ1-1; 7 nucleotides line up with TRBD1. Germline-derived CDR1 and CDR2 are LGHDT and YNNKEL (reference sequence). The CDR3 has 15 residues. Trimming at V came to 4 bases and at J to 5 bases, leaving 10 bases not matched to a gene. The CDR3 region is CASSPRDSGLTEAFF. DNA of the CDR3: TGTGCCAGCAGCCCCCGGGACAGCGGGTTGACTGAAGCTTTCTTT.

This sequence joins TRBV15 and TRBJ2-5; TRBD2 matches 8 bases. The CDR3 covers 15 residues. Germline CDR1 and CDR2: LNHNV and YYDKDF (reference sequence). The V gene end was trimmed by 0 bases and the J gene end by 5 bases; junction bases not matched to a gene: 5. The chain's CDR3 is CATSRDTAGGETQYF. CDR3 nucleotides: TGTGCCACCAGCAGAGATACGGCGGGGGGCGAGACCCAGTACTTC.

This clone is a singleton in its sample. This chain connects TRBV29-1 to TRBJ2-7, with 11 bases matching TRBD2. Germline CDR1 reads SQVTM; CDR2 reads ANQGSEA. The trim removed 6 bases at V and 7 bases at J, leaving 8 bases unmatched. The CDR3 length is 13 residues. The CDR3 DNA is TGCAGCGTGAAGACTAGCGGGATAGGGGAGCAGTACTTC. Its translation: CSVKTSGIGEQYF.

The J gene is TRBJ1-1, the V gene TRBV6-5; D remains ambiguous. V shed 6 bases and J shed 6 bases, with 11 bases lying between them. This CDR3 spans 12 amino acids. In germline, CDR1 is MNHEY, CDR2 SVGAGI. CDR3 in amino acids: CASRNQYSEAFF. The CDR3 nucleotides are TGTGCCAGCAGGAACCAGTACTCTGAAGCTTTCTTT.

The rearrangement uses TRBV12-5 and TRBJ1-1; D not certain. The germline CDR1 and CDR2 sequences are LGHNT and FRNRAP. The CDR3 is made up of 13 amino acids. V was clipped by 1 base and J by 0 bases, with 3 bases between them. The CDR3: CASGLEVNTEAFF. DNA for the CDR3: TGTGCTAGTGGTTTGGAGGTGAACACTGAAGCTTTCTTT.

The chain links TRBV2 to TRBJ1-6, with D tentatively TRBD1 (5 bases). CDR3 length equals 11 residues. Germline V gene lookup returns CDR1 SNHLY and CDR2 FYNNEI. V was trimmed by 4 bases and J by 10 bases, leaving 5 bases between them. The CDR3, as DNA: TGTGCCAGCAGTGGGGGGTCACCCCTCCACTTT. It specifies CASSGGSPLHF.

The V gene is TRBV5-1, the J gene TRBJ2-3, with D tentatively TRBD1 (6 bases). From germline, CDR1 is SGHRS and CDR2 YFSETQ. The V gene lost 4 bases and the J gene lost 1 base, with 13 bases spanning the gap. The CDR3 loop spans 15 amino acids. The CDR3 DNA sequence: TGCGCCAGCAGCCTCGGGACACTCGGCACAGATACGCAGTATTTT. It translates to CASSLGTLGTDTQYF.

The chain employs TRBV20-1 and TRBJ1-2, with TRBD1 identical over 9 bases. V shed 6 bases, J shed 6 bases, and the junction held 2 bases outside the gene matches. This CDR3 is built from 11 residues. In germline, CDR1 is DFQATT, CDR2 SNEGSKA (reference sequence). In DNA form, the CDR3 reads TGCAGTGCCGGGGACAGGGATGGCTACACCTTC. Encoded protein: CSAGDRDGYTF.

The V gene is TRBV4-2, the J gene TRBJ2-1, with a tentative D call TRBD2 (5 bases). Germline CDR1 LGHNA, CDR2 YNFKEQ. This CDR3 is 14 amino acids long. V was shortened by 1 base and J by 8 bases, with 12 bases between the two germline ends. CDR3 residues: CASSQVKRYDEQFF. CDR3 in DNA: TGTGCCAGCAGCCAAGTCAAGCGGTACGATGAGCAGTTCTTC.

This chain links TRBV27 with TRBJ2-7, with TRBD1 matching over 10 bases. CDR1 is MNHEY and CDR2 is SMNVEV in the germline V gene (reference sequence). Trimming removed 4 bases from V and 5 bases from J; junction bases left unmatched: 5. The CDR3 extends over 14 amino acids. The CDR3 here is CASSSDRGLDEQYF. The CDR3 nucleotides are TGTGCCAGCAGTTCCGACAGGGGGCTGGACGAGCAGTACTTC.

Only a few counts were recorded for this clone. The V call is TRBV10-3, the J call TRBJ1-5, with 7 nucleotides matching TRBD1. Germline V CDR1 and CDR2: ENHRY, SYGVKD. The CDR3 is made up of 15 amino acids. V lost 11 bases and J lost 4; bases outside the gene matches: 14. Here the CDR3 reads CASRQGMEANQPQHF. CDR3 nucleotides: TGTGCCTCTCGACAGGGTATGGAGGCAAATCAGCCCCAGCATTTT.

The chain joins TRBV7-2 to TRBJ1-2; D uncertain. The CDR3 is 11 residues long. The germline CDR1 and CDR2 sequences are SGHTA and FQGNSA. V shed 2 bases and J shed 4 bases, with 2 bases lying between them. CDR3 coding DNA: TGTGCCAGCAGCTTAAGCTATGGCTACACCTTC. It codes for CASSLSYGYTF.

The chain links TRBV28 to TRBJ2-7; no clear D gene. Trimming removed 10 bases from V and 0 bases from J, with 13 bases in between. The germline CDR1 and CDR2 sequences are MDHEN and SYDVKM. This CDR3 has 13 residues. The CDR3 loop is CATLIRSSYEQYF. The CDR3 nucleotides are TGTGCCACCCTCATCCGGAGCTCCTACGAGCAGTACTTC. Together with reference TRBV28 and TRBJ2-7, the CDR3 gives the full variable domain: DVKVTQSSRYLVKRTGEKVFLECVQDMDHENMFWYRQDPGLGLRLIYFSYDVKMKEKGDIPEGYSVSREKKERFSLILESASTNQTSMYLCATLIRSSYEQYFGPGTRLTVT.

V usage is TRBV11-3 and J usage is TRBJ2-7; 7 bases are shared with TRBD2. Germline CDR1 reads SGHNT; CDR2 reads YENEEA. Unmatched junction bases numbered 3, after V lost 2 bases and J lost 5 bases. The CDR3 extends over 13 amino acids. This chain's CDR3 is CASSLNRGDEQYF. CDR3 DNA sequence: TGTGCCAGCAGCTTAAATCGGGGGGACGAGCAGTACTTC. Full variable domain (missing parts from reference TRBV11-3 and TRBJ2-7): EAGVVQSPRYKIIEKKQPVAFWCNPISGHNTLYWYLQNLGQGPELLIRYENEEAVDDSQLPKDRFSAERLKGVDSTLKIQPAELGDSAVYLCASSLNRGDEQYFGPGTRLTVT.

V gene TRBV25-1 combines with J gene TRBJ1-1, with unresolved D. Per germline, CDR1 MGHDK and CDR2 SYGVNS. There are 14 residues in the CDR3. V was trimmed by 3 bases and J by 1 base, leaving 9 bases between them. Written as DNA, the CDR3 is TGTGCCAGCAGTGATGTCTTCCCGAACACTGAAGCTTTCTTT. Encoded protein: CASSDVFPNTEAFF.

The chain uses TRBV10-2 and TRBJ2-7; D perhaps matches TRBD2 (6 bases). V gave up 7 bases and J gave up 2 bases, with 12 bases separating them. The CDR3 covers 13 residues. In germline, CDR1 is WSHSY, CDR2 SAAADI. The CDR3 reads CASKMGGPYEQYF. The CDR3 nucleotides read TGCGCCAGCAAGATGGGGGGACCCTACGAGCAGTACTTC.